The 6 T cell receptor beta chains below come from one sample, sequenced in a study of control samples from healthy donors and cancer patients. TCRdb keeps only in-frame clones here, not all; method: immunoSEQ multiplex PCR. The sample consists of 90,000 to 100,000 clones, 70% to 80% of them appearing once. The sample taken for sequencing was blood. Receptor source: a woman aged 30 to 39 in good health.

The chain links TRBV29-1 to TRBJ2-7, with D unclear. The germline CDR1 and CDR2 sequences are SQVTM and ANQGSEA. The CDR3 contains 11 residues. Deletions cut 2 bases from V and 5 bases from J, with 7 bases between. The CDR3 nucleotides are TGCAGCGTTGAATTAAGGGACGAGCAGTACTTC. Protein: CSVELRDEQYF.

The chain is built from TRBV5-5 and TRBJ2-7, with TRBD1 matching over 7 bases. This CDR3 contains 16 residues. CDR1 and CDR2 (germline): SGHKS, YYEKEE (reference sequence). V dropped 4 bases and J dropped 1; count of bases not matched to a gene: 11. The DNA for the CDR3 is TGTGCCAGCAGCGACGGACCCGGACAGGTATCCTACGAGCAGTACTTC. This sequence encodes CASSDGPGQVSYEQYF. The variable domain in full, completed from reference TRBV5-5 and TRBJ2-7, reads DAGVTQSPTHLIKTRGQQVTLRCSPISGHKSVSWYQQVLGQGPQFIFQYYEKEERGRGNFPDRFSARQFPNYSSELNVNALLLGDSALYLCASSDGPGQVSYEQYFGPGTRLTVT.

This clone appeared a few times. This CDR3 reads CASSSETGVREKLFF. CDR3 DNA sequence: TGTGCCAGCAGCTCAGAGACAGGGGTAAGGGAAAAACTGTTTTTT. This sequence joins TRBV7-8 and TRBJ1-4; the match to TRBD1 covers 8 bases. The germline V gene has CDR1 SGHVS and CDR2 FQNEAQ. The trim removed 4 bases at V and 8 bases at J, leaving 9 bases unmatched. CDR3 length equals 15 residues.

The J gene is TRBJ2-1, the V gene TRBV29-1; D not certain. CDR1 is SQVTM and CDR2 is ANQGSEA in the germline V gene. The ends were cut back, 5 bases at V and 8 bases at J, with 7 bases in the middle. CDR3 length equals 10 residues. CDR3 in DNA: TGCAGCGTTTACTGGGATGAGCAGTTCTTC. It specifies CSVYWDEQFF.

The chain combines TRBV18 with TRBJ1-1; D ambiguous. The CDR3 extends over 13 amino acids. V shed 6 bases and J shed 2 bases, with 10 bases lying between them. Looked up from germline, CDR1 is KGHSH and CDR2 is LQKENI. The CDR3 DNA sequence: TGTGCCAGCTCCCCCTCGGACAACACTGAAGCTTTCTTT. Encoded protein: CASSPSDNTEAFF. Together with reference TRBV18 and TRBJ1-1, the CDR3 gives the full variable domain: NAGVMQNPRHLVRRRGQEARLRCSPMKGHSHVYWYRQLPEEGLKFMVYLQKENIIDESGMPKERFSAEFPKEGPSILRIQQVVRGDSAAYFCASSPSDNTEAFFGQGTRLTVV.

The rearrangement joins TRBV6-4 to TRBJ2-1; 11 positions agree with TRBD1. The CDR3 contains 15 residues. Trimming at V came to 6 bases and at J to 5 bases, leaving 6 bases not matched to a gene. Germline assignment: CDR1 MRHNA and CDR2 SNTAGT. This CDR3 is CASSPGQGANNEQFF. The CDR3 region has the DNA TGTGCCAGCAGCCCAGGACAGGGGGCGAACAATGAGCAGTTCTTC.